This T cell receptor (beta chain) stems from a study of cytomegalovirus exposure and HLA in healthy donors. With respect to this clone: Its antigen is not identified.

This CDR3 is built from 10 residues. CDR1 is DFQATT and CDR2 is SNEGSKA in the germline V gene (reference sequence). Trimming stripped 6 bases from V and 11 bases from J, with 12 bases between. Healthy bone marrow donors made up the donor group. In nominal health when sampled, donors likely had unrecorded immune exposures nonetheless. Findings and caveats of the study: Roughly uniform depth of sequencing across donors was assumed in presence/absence analyses. There were 164 TCR beta chains listed as cytomegalovirus-associated.

PCR used 60 Vbeta primers and 13 Jbeta primers. TCRdb's table, derived via immunoSEQ multiplex PCR, lists solely in-frame clones and lacks some. The data contain about 180,000 clones, roughly 78% of them singletons. The sequenced sample was PBMCs. The genes are TRBV20-1 and TRBJ2-3, with a weak D call TRBD1 (5 bases). The TCR sequence derives from a woman between 45 and 65 years old in good health and CMV-seropositive. CDR3 sequence (DNA): TGCAGTGCCGATTTAGGGGAGCAGTATTTT. Residues: CSADLGEQYF.